The 21 T cell receptor beta chains presented below share a single source sample, sequenced in a study of early T cells in non-severe SARS-CoV-2 infection. TCRdb called the 5' RACE reads again in MiXCR, with one record for every CDR3 protein. Of about 49,000 distinct CDR3 sequences listed, around 4% are singletons. The sample comprised whole blood. The source of these receptors is an adult who was a healthcare worker with PCR-confirmed SARS-CoV-2 infection or an uninfected control (not recorded which).

This chain joins TRBV13 and TRBJ1-3; D unclear. V was clipped by 5 bases and J by 3 bases, with 17 bases between them. Germline V gives CDR1 PRHDT, CDR2 FYEKMQ (reference sequence). This CDR3 spans 16 amino acids. The CDR3 DNA sequence: TGTGCCAGCAGCCCCAGGCCGGCGGAGGTTGGAAACACCATATATTTT. Its translation is CASSPRPAEVGNTIYF.

This clonotype has only a few counts. The V gene is TRBV15, the J gene TRBJ2-1; D is possibly TRBD2 (5 bases). Trimming cost V 0 bases and J 4 bases, with 13 bases left between them. The germline gives CDR1 LNHNV, CDR2 YYDKDF (reference sequence). The CDR3 spans 16 residues. Here the CDR3 reads CATSRDSQRRYNEQFF. Here the CDR3 DNA reads TGTGCCACCAGCAGAGATTCCCAGCGGCGGTACAATGAGCAGTTCTTC.

This rearrangement joins TRBV28 to TRBJ1-1, with D unclear. Germline V gives CDR1 MDHEN, CDR2 SYDVKM. V shed 5 bases and J shed 8 bases, with 12 bases lying between them. This CDR3 is 12 amino acids long. The CDR3 nucleotides read TGTGCCAGCAGTCCCCGGGCTTTCGAAGCTTTCTTT. It encodes CASSPRAFEAFF. Complete variable domain (other parts from reference TRBV28 and TRBJ1-1): DVKVTQSSRYLVKRTGEKVFLECVQDMDHENMFWYRQDPGLGLRLIYFSYDVKMKEKGDIPEGYSVSREKKERFSLILESASTNQTSMYLCASSPRAFEAFFGQGTRLTVV.

There are many counts of this clonotype. This sequence joins TRBV3-1 and TRBJ1-5, with D tentatively TRBD1 (5 bases). The V and J ends lost 5 bases and 3 bases respectively, with 5 bases between them. In germline, CDR1 is LGHDT, CDR2 YNNKEL (reference sequence). The CDR3 runs 12 residues. CDR3 bases: TGTGCCAGCAGCGGGGCCAATCAGCCCCAGCATTTT. Amino acid sequence: CASSGANQPQHF.

This clonotype was seen at least ten times. V and J are TRBV15 and TRBJ2-1, with a tentative D call TRBD2 (5 bases). V was trimmed by 6 bases and J by 3 bases, leaving 15 bases between them. CDR1 and CDR2 (germline): LNHNV, YYDKDF (reference sequence). This CDR3 spans 15 amino acids. This CDR3 reads CATRPSRGFYNEQFF. In nucleotides, the CDR3 is TGTGCCACCAGGCCCTCACGAGGGTTCTACAATGAGCAGTTCTTC.

This clonotype was seen ten or more times. The chain recombines TRBV5-1 with TRBJ2-2; perhaps TRBD2 as D (5 bases). The CDR3 loop spans 14 amino acids. Trimming took off 0 bases at V and 6 bases at J, with 9 bases between the two ends. CDR1 is SGHRS, CDR2 YFSETQ, per germline. The CDR3 sequence is CASSLAGNPGELFF. The CDR3, as DNA: TGCGCCAGCAGCTTGGCGGGAAATCCCGGGGAGCTGTTTTTT.

This clonotype occurred many times. The chain joins TRBV29-1 to TRBJ2-7; 9 nucleotides align to TRBD1. The germline V gene encodes CDR1 SQVTM and CDR2 ANQGSEA. This CDR3 region has 13 residues. The V and J ends lost 5 bases and 9 bases, in that order; junction bases with no gene match: 11. The CDR3 sequence is CSVLRDRAAGQYF. CDR3 nucleotide sequence: TGCAGCGTTCTACGGGACAGGGCGGCCGGGCAGTACTTC.

This clonotype was seen ten or more times. The chain combines TRBV4-3 with TRBJ2-3; D is unclear. Germline assignment: CDR1 LGHNA and CDR2 YSLEER. This CDR3 region has 13 residues. V was shortened by 0 bases and J by 5 bases, with 6 bases between the two germline ends. The CDR3 is CASSQDRQDTQYF. The CDR3 coding sequence is TGCGCCAGCAGCCAAGATCGCCAAGATACGCAGTATTTT.

This clonotype was seen many times. The rearrangement joins TRBV6-5 to TRBJ2-1; TRBD2 matches at 7 bases. Germline loops: CDR1 MNHEY, CDR2 SVGAGI. There are 13 residues in the CDR3. J was trimmed by 8 bases and V by 7 bases; bases with no gene match: 8. The CDR3 nucleotides are TGTGCCAGCACCCGGGGGAGGGCGGATGAGCAGTTCTTC. Encoded protein: CASTRGRADEQFF.

This clonotype was found a few times. The chain has TRBV19 and TRBJ2-2, with 12 bases matching TRBD2. J lost 7 bases, V lost 3 bases, and 6 bases had no gene match. CDR1 LNHDA and CDR2 SQIVND come from the germline V gene (reference sequence). The CDR3 sequence is 16 residues long. The CDR3 nucleotides are TGTGCCAGTAGTATTCGACTAGCGGGAGATGGCGGGGAGCTGTTTTTT. Translating gives CASSIRLAGDGGELFF.

This clonotype was detected many times. The rearrangement joins TRBV10-3 to TRBJ2-7; TRBD1 matches at 9 bases. The V gene's germline CDR1 is ENHRY and CDR2 SYGVKD. This CDR3 region has 15 residues. Trimming took 4 bases from V and 3 from J; bases not matched to a gene: 7. CDR3 region: CAISGGDRVFYEQYF. DNA for the CDR3: TGTGCCATCAGTGGAGGGGACAGGGTCTTCTACGAGCAGTACTTC.

This clonotype was detected a few times. This chain uses TRBV2 with TRBJ2-3; D might be TRBD2 (6 bases). The length of the CDR3 is 15 residues. V lost 2 bases to trimming and J lost 1 base, with 10 bases between them. CDR1 SNHLY and CDR2 FYNNEI come from the germline V gene. The CDR3 loop reads CASSEPGVGTDTQYF. The CDR3 nucleotides read TGTGCCAGCAGTGAACCGGGGGTTGGCACAGATACGCAGTATTTT.

This clonotype has ten or more counts. The chain has TRBV15 and TRBJ2-7; possibly TRBD1 for D (5 bases). CDR1 is LNHNV and CDR2 is YYDKDF in the germline V gene (reference sequence). The CDR3 extends over 15 amino acids. V dropped 0 bases and J dropped 5 bases, with 14 bases sitting between them. CDR3 bases: TGTGCCACCAGCAGAGATATTCCAGGGTTGGACGAGCAGTACTTC. Translated: CATSRDIPGLDEQYF.

This clonotype was counted a few times. The rearrangement uses TRBV18 and TRBJ2-7; D remains unclear. CDR1 is KGHSH and CDR2 is LQKENI in the germline V gene. Between the trimmed V and J ends, which lost 3 bases and 1 base, there was a span of 13 bases. This CDR3 has 15 amino acids. The CDR3 here is CASSPSGTDSYEQYF. In nucleotides, the CDR3 is TGTGCCAGCTCACCTTCCGGCACGGATTCCTACGAGCAGTACTTC.

This clonotype came up many times. This rearrangement joins TRBV12-3 or TRBV12-4 to TRBJ2-7, with D hard to call. This CDR3 has 15 residues. V lost 8 bases and J lost 6, with 23 bases in between. The CDR3 sequence is CASGSSWVGLGEQYF. Written as DNA, the CDR3 is TGTGCCAGCGGCTCCTCATGGGTGGGGTTAGGCGAGCAGTACTTC.

This clonotype was observed at least ten times. The gene calls are TRBV4-2 and TRBJ2-1; the D gene is possibly TRBD1 (5 bases). Per germline, CDR1 LGHNA and CDR2 YNFKEQ. This CDR3 has 19 amino acids. Trimming cost V 0 bases and J 0 bases, with 18 bases left between them. The CDR3, as DNA: TGTGCCAGCAGCCAAGATCCCATTCAGGGCCTCAACTCCTACAATGAGCAGTTCTTC. This translates into CASSQDPIQGLNSYNEQFF.

In its sample, this clonotype was seen many times. The rearrangement joins TRBV29-1 to TRBJ1-3, with TRBD1 as a possible D gene (5 bases). Trimming stripped 7 bases from V and 0 bases from J, with 13 bases between. The germline CDR1 and CDR2 sequences are SQVTM and ANQGSEA. This CDR3 has 14 residues. CDR3 in amino acids: CSAVADNSGNTIYF. For the CDR3, the DNA is TGCAGCGCTGTCGCGGACAACTCTGGAAACACCATATATTTT.

In this sample, this clonotype turned up many times. V gene TRBV2 combines with J gene TRBJ1-5; D is possibly TRBD1 (6 bases). Germline CDR1 and CDR2: SNHLY and FYNNEI. Trimming took off 4 bases at V and 6 bases at J, with 7 bases between the two ends. This CDR3 region has 12 residues. CDR3 sequence reads: CASSGQVQPQHF. For the CDR3, the DNA is TGTGCCAGCAGTGGACAGGTTCAGCCCCAGCATTTT.

This clonotype has a count of ten or more. The rearrangement joins TRBV29-1 to TRBJ1-3; the D is unclear. Germline V CDR1 and CDR2: SQVTM, ANQGSEA. V gave up 4 bases and J gave up 2 bases, with 6 bases separating them. This CDR3 region has 12 residues. The CDR3 is CSVAPAGNTIYF. The CDR3 DNA reads TGCAGCGTTGCCCCGGCTGGAAACACCATATATTTT. Drawing the rest from reference TRBV29-1 and TRBJ1-3, the complete variable domain is SAVISQKPSRDICQRGTSLTIQCQVDSQVTMMFWYRQQPGQSLTLIATANQGSEATYESGFVIDKFPISRPNLTFSTLTVSNMSPEDSSIYLCSVAPAGNTIYFGEGSWLTVV.

This clonotype appeared many times. This chain joins TRBV7-3 and TRBJ2-7; D not resolved. CDR3 size: 13 residues. V was pared by 2 bases and J by 6 bases, with 11 bases between. Per germline, CDR1 SGHTA and CDR2 FQGTGA. CDR3 nucleotide sequence: TGTGCCAGCAGCTTAGGCCCTGCTGGCGAGCAGTACTTC. It translates to CASSLGPAGEQYF.

There are many counts of this clonotype. The chain has TRBV9 and TRBJ2-7; TRBD1 matches 8 bases. Germline CDR1 and CDR2: SGDLS and YYNGEE. V was clipped by 7 bases and J by 2 bases; unmatched bases: 11. This CDR3 comprises 15 residues. CDR3 coding DNA: TGTGCCAGCCGACCCAGGGGGCGGAGTCCCTACGAGCAGTACTTC. This encodes CASRPRGRSPYEQYF.